This TCR beta chain was retrieved from a study of blood T cell repertoires in COVID-19. The assay was immunoSEQ multiplex PCR, and TCRdb's table has in-frame clones only and misses some. The repertoire holds a few hundred thousand clones, with roughly 91% as singletons. What was sequenced was peripheral blood. The TCR sequence derives from a woman aged 30 to 39 with COVID-19, enrolled during active disease.

This CDR3 reads CASSILVRRGGADTGELFF. In nucleotides, the CDR3 is TGTGCCAGTAGTATATTGGTTCGTCGCGGGGGGGCCGACACCGGGGAGCTGTTTTTT. The chain joins TRBV19 to TRBJ2-2; TRBD2 aligns across 9 bases. The V gene's germline CDR1 is LNHDA and CDR2 SQIVND (reference sequence). V gave up 2 bases and J gave up 3 bases; unmatched junction bases: 13. The CDR3 sequence is 19 residues long.